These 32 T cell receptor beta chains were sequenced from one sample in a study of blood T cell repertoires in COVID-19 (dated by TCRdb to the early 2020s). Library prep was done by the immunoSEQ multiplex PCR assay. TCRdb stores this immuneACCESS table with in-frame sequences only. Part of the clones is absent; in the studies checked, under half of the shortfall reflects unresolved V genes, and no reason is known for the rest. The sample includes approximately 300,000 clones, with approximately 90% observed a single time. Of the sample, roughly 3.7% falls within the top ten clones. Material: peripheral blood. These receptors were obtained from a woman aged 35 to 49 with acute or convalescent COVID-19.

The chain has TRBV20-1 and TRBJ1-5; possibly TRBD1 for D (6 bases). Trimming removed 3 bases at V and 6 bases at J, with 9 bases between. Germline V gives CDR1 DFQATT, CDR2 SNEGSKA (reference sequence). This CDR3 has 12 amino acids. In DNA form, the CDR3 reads TGCAGTGCTAGTGAAGGGGGTCAGCCCCAGCATTTT. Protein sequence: CSASEGGQPQHF.

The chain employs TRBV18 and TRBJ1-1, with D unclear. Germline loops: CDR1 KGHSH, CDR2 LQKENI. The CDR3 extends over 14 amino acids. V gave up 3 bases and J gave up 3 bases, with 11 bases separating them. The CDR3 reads CASSPTSGHTEAFF. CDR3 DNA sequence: TGTGCCAGCTCACCCACCTCAGGTCACACTGAAGCTTTCTTT.

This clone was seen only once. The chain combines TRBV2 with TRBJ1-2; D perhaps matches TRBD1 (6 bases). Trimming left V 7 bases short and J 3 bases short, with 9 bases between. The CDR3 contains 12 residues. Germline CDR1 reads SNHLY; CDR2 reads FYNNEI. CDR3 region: CASINRDYGYTF. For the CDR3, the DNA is TGTGCCAGCATTAACAGGGACTATGGCTACACCTTC.

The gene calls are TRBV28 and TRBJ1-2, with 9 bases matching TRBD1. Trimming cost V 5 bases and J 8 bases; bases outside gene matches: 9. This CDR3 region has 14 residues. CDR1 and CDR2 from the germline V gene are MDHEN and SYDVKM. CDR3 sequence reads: CASSEWDRVNGYTF. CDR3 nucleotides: TGTGCCAGCAGTGAATGGGACAGGGTGAACGGCTACACCTTC.

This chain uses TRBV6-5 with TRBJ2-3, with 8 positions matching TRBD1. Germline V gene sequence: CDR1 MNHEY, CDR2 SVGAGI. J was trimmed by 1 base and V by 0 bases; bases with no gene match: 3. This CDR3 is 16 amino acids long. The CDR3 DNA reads TGTGCCAGCAGTTACTCGCAGGGGGCGCGCACAGATACGCAGTATTTT. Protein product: CASSYSQGARTDTQYF.

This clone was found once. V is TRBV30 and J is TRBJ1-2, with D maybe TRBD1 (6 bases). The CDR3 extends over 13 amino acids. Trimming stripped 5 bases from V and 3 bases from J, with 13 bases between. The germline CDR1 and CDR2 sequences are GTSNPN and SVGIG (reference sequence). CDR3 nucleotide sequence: TGTGCCTGGTCCCAGGGGTGGGACTATGGCTACACCTTC. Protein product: CAWSQGWDYGYTF.

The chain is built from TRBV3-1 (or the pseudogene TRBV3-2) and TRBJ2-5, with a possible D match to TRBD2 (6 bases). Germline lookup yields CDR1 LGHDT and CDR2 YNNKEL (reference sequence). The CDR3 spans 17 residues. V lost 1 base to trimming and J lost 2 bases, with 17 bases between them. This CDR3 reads CASSQVGLSRGQETQYF. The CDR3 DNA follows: TGTGCCAGCAGCCAAGTCGGACTTAGTCGGGGGCAAGAGACCCAGTACTTC.

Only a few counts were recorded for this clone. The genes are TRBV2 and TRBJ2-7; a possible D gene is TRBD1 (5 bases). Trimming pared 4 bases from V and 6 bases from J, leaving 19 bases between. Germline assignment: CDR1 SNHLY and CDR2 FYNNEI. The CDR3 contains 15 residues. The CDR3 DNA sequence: TGTGCCAGCAGTGGAGGACACGCCCGACCGGGCGAGCAGTACGTC. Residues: CASSGGHARPGEQYV.

For the CDR3, the DNA is TGTGCCAGCAGAGCGGGGATCTACAATGAGCAGTTCTTC. Translated, it gives CASRAGIYNEQFF. The chain has TRBV2 and TRBJ2-1; 7 nucleotides line up with TRBD2. The CDR3 totals 13 residues. Germline V gene data show CDR1 as SNHLY and CDR2 as FYNNEI. V gave up 6 bases and J gave up 3 bases; unmatched junction bases: 2.

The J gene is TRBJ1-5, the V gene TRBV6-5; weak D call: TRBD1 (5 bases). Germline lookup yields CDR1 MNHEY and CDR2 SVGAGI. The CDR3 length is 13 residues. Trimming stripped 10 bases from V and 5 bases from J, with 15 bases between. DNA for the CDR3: TGTGCCATTCTGGGGGGAGAAGATCAGCCCCAGCATTTT. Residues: CAILGGEDQPQHF.

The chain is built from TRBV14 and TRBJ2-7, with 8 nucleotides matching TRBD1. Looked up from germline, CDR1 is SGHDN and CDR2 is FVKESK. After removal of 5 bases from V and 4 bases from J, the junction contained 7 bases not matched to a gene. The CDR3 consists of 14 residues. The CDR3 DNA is TGTGCCAGCAGCGAGTGGACAGGGTATTACGAGCAGTACGTC. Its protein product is CASSEWTGYYEQYV.

The CDR3 loop is CASSYGQGNTEAFF. The CDR3 bases are TGTGCCAGCAGCTACGGACAGGGGAACACTGAAGCTTTCTTT. The chain joins TRBV3-1 (or the pseudogene TRBV3-2) to TRBJ1-1, with 8 bases matching TRBD1. The length of the CDR3 is 14 residues. CDR1 and CDR2 from the germline V gene are LGHDT and YNNKEL (reference sequence). V gave up 5 bases and J gave up 1 base; unmatched junction bases: 3.

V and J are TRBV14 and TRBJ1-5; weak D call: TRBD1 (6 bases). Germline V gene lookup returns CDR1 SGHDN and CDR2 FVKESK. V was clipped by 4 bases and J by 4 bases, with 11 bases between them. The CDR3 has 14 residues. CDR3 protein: CASSLQGTNQPQHF. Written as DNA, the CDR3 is TGTGCCAGCAGCCTACAGGGCACTAATCAGCCCCAGCATTTT. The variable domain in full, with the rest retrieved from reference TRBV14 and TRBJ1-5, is EAGVTQFPSHSVIEKGQTVTLRCDPISGHDNLYWYRRVMGKEIKFLLHFVKESKQDESGMPNNRFLAERTGGTYSTLKVQPAELEDSGVYFCASSLQGTNQPQHFGDGTRLSIL.

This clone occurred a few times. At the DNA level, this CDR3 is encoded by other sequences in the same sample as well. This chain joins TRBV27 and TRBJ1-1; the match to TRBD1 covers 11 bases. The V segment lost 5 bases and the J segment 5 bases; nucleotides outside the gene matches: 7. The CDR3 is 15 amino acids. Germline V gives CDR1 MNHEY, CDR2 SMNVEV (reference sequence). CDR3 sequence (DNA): TGTGCCAGCAGTCAAGGGACAGGGGGTGGTACTGAAGCTTTCTTT. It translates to CASSQGTGGGTEAFF.

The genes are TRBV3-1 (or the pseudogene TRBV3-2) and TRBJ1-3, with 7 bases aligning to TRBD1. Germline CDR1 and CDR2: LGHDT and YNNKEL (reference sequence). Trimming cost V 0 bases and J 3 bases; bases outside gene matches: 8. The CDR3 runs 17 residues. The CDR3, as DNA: TGTGCCAGCAGCCAAGAAGGGATAAGGGGGCATGGAAACACCATATATTTT. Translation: CASSQEGIRGHGNTIYF.

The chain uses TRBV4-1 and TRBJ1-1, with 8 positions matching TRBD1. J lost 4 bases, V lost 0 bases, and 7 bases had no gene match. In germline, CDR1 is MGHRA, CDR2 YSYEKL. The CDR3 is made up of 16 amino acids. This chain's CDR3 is CASSQESRQGLTEAFF. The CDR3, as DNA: TGCGCCAGCAGCCAAGAATCGCGACAGGGGCTCACTGAAGCTTTCTTT.

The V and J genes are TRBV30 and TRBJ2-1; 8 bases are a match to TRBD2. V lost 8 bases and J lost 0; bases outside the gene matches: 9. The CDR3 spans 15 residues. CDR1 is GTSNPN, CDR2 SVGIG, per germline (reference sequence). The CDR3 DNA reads TGTGCCGGGACTAGTGTTAGACCCTCCTACAATGAGCAGTTCTTC. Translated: CAGTSVRPSYNEQFF. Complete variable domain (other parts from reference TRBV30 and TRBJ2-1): SQTIHQWPATLVQPVGSPLSLECTVEGTSNPNLYWYRQAAGRGLQLLFYSVGIGQISSEVPQNLSASRPQDRQFILSSKKLLLSDSGFYLCAGTSVRPSYNEQFFGPGTRLTVL.

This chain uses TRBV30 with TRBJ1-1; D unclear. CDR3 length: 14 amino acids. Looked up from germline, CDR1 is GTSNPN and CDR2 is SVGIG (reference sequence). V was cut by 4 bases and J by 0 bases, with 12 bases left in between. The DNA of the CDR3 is TGTGCCTGGATTACTAGACTAATGAACACTGAAGCTTTCTTT. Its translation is CAWITRLMNTEAFF.

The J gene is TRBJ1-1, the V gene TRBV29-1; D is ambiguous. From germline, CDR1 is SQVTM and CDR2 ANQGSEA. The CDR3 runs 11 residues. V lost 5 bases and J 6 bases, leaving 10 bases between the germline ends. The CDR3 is CSVMRGAEAFF. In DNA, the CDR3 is TGCAGCGTTATGCGGGGAGCTGAAGCTTTCTTT.

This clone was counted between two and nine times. CDR3 region: CASSLQGAPRGYTF. The DNA for the CDR3 is TGTGCCAGTAGCCTTCAGGGGGCGCCCCGTGGCTACACCTTC. V and J are TRBV19 and TRBJ1-2; 8 bases are a match to TRBD1. CDR3 length: 14 residues. Looked up from germline, CDR1 is LNHDA and CDR2 is SQIVND (reference sequence). The V gene end was trimmed by 6 bases and the J gene end by 7 bases; junction bases not matched to a gene: 10.

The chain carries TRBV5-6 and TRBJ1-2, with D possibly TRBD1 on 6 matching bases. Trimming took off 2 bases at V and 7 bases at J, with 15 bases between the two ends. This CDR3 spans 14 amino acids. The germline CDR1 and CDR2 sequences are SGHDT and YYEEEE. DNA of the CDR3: TGTGCCAGCAGCTTAAAGGGGGGGCCTAGTGGCTACACCTTC. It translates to CASSLKGGPSGYTF.

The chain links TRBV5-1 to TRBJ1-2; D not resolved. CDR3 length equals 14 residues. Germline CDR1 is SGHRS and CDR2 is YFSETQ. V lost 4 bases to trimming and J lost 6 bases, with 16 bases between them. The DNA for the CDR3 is TGCGCCAGCAGCCCAGGCGGAGGGTCCGATGGCTACACCTTC. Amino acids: CASSPGGGSDGYTF.

The CDR3 DNA reads TGTGCCTGGAGTGCCCGCCTCCGACAGGGATTGAGGGGCTACACCTTC. It specifies CAWSARLRQGLRGYTF. The chain couples TRBV30 to TRBJ1-2, with TRBD1 identical over 7 bases. Germline assignment: CDR1 GTSNPN and CDR2 SVGIG (reference sequence). The CDR3 is 16 amino acids. The ends lost 1 base at V and 8 bases at J; junction bases unmatched: 16.

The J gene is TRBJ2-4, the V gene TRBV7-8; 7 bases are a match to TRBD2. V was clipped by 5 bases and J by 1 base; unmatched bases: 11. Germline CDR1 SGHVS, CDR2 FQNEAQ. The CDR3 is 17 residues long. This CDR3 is CASSDRGGDLAKNIQYF. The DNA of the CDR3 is TGTGCCAGCAGCGACCGTGGGGGGGATTTGGCCAAAAACATTCAGTACTTC.

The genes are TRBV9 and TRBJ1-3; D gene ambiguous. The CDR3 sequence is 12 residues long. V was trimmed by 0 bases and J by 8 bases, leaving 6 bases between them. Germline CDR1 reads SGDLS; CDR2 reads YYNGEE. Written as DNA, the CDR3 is TGTGCCAGCAGCGTAGGAGGAGACACCATATATTTT. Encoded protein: CASSVGGDTIYF.

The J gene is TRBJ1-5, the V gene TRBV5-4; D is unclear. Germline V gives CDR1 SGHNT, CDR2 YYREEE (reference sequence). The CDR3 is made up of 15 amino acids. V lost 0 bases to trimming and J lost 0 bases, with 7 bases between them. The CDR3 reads CASSLDPDSNQPQHF. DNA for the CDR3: TGTGCCAGCAGCTTGGACCCAGATAGCAATCAGCCCCAGCATTTT.

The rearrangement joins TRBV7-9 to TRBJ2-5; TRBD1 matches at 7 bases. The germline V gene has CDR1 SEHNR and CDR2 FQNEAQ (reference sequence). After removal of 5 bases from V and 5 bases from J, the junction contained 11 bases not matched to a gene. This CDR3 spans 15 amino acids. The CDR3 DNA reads TGTGCCAGCAGCCGGACCCGACAGGGACAGGAGACCCAGTACTTC. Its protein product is CASSRTRQGQETQYF.

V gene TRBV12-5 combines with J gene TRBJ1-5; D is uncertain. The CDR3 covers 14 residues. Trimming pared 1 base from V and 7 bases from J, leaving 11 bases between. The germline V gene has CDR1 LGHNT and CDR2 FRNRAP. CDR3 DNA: TGTGCTAGTGGTTTGGATGGATCGCGGCAGCCCCAGCATTTT. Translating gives CASGLDGSRQPQHF. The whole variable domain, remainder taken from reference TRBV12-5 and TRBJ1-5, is DARVTQTPRHKVTEMGQEVTMRCQPILGHNTVFWYRQTMMQGLELLAYFRNRAPLDDSGMPKDRFSAEMPDATLATLKIQPSEPRDSAVYFCASGLDGSRQPQHFGDGTRLSIL.

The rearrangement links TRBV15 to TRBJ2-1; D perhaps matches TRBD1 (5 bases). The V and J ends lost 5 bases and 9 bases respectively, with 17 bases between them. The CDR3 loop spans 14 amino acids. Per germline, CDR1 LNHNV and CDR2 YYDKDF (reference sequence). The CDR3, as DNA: TGTGCCACCAGCGGGGAATCAGGGATGGGTGAGCAGTTCTTC. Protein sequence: CATSGESGMGEQFF.

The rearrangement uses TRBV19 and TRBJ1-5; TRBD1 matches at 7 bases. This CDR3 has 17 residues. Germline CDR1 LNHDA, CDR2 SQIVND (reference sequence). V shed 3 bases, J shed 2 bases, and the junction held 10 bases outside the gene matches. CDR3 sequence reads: CASSISQGVGGNQPQHF. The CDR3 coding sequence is TGTGCCAGTAGTATCTCGCAGGGGGTTGGTGGCAATCAGCCCCAGCATTTT.

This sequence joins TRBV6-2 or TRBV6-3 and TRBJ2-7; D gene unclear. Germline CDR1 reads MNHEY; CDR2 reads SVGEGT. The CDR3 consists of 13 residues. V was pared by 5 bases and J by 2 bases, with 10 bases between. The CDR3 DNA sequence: TGTGCCAGCAGTCACGCGGTGGCCTACGAGCAGTACGTC. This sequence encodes CASSHAVAYEQYV.

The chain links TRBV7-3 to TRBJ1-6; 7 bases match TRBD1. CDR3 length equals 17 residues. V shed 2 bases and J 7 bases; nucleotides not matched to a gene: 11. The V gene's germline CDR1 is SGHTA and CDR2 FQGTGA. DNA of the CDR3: TGTGCCAGCAGCTTAGTGGGTAAGGCAGGGGGAAATTCACCCCTCCACTTT. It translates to CASSLVGKAGGNSPLHF.